Listed here is a single TCR beta chain. Here immunoSEQ multiplex PCR was the method, and the copy in TCRdb shows in-frame clones only, minus some. The sample comprises nearly 55,000 clones, around 95% of which are singletons, and around 2% rests with the top ten. The sample originates from a study of control samples from healthy donors and cancer patients. The trim removed 5 bases at V and 3 bases at J, leaving 20 bases unmatched. Germline CDR1 MDHEN, CDR2 SYDVKM. CDR3 length: 19 amino acids. Sequences were obtained from blood. The chain links TRBV28 to TRBJ2-3; 7 bases agree with TRBD2. The clonotype originates from a woman in her thirties in good health. DNA for the CDR3: TGTGCCAGCAGTATCCTAAAAAGCGGGGAAAGGGTCGTGACAGATACGCAGTATTTT. Amino acid sequence: CASSILKSGERVVTDTQYF.